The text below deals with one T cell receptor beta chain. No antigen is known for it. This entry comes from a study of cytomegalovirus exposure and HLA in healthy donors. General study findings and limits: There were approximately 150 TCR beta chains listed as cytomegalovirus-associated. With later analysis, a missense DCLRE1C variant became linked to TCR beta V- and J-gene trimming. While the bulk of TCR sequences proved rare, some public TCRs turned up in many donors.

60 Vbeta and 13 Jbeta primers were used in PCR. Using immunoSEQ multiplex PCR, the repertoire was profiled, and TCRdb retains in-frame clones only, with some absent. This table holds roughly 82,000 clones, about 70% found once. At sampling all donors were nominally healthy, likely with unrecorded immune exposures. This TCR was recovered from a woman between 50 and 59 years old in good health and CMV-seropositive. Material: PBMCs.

The CDR3 DNA sequence: TGTGCCAGCAGCTCCGGGACAGGGGACGAGCAGTACTTC. The encoded protein is CASSSGTGDEQYF. This chain uses TRBV2 with TRBJ2-7; TRBD1 matches 10 bases. In germline, CDR1 is SNHLY, CDR2 FYNNEI. This CDR3 comprises 13 residues. The ends lost 6 bases at V and 5 bases at J; junction bases unmatched: 4.